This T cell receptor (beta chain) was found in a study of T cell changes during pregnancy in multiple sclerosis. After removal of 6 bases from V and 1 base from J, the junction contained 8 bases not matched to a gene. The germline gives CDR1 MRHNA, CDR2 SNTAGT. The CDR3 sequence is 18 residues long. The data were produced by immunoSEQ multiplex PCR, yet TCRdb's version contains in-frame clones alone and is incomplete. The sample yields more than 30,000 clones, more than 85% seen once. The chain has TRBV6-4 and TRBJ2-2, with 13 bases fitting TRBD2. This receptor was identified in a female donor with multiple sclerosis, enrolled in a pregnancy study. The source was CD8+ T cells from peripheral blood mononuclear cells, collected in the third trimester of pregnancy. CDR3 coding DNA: TGTGCCAGCAGCGATATACTAGCGGGGGGGGTGAACACCGGGGAGCTGTTTTTT. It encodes CASSDILAGGVNTGELFF.